This note documents a single T cell receptor beta chain sequence. Its antigen is still unknown. The PCR made use of 60 Vbeta and 13 Jbeta primers. Data came from immunoSEQ multiplex PCR; TCRdb stores just in-frame clones and leaves some out. The sample records more than 85,000 clones, nearly 80% being singletons. This specimen belongs to a study of cytomegalovirus exposure and HLA in healthy donors. Germline V lookup: CDR1 MDHEN, CDR2 SYDVKM. The CDR3 spans 13 residues. The germline V and J ends were trimmed by 3 bases and 6 bases, with 9 bases remaining between them. Study-level findings and limits: Using the classifier, cytomegalovirus status was reportedly diagnosed with high specificity and sensitivity.

This clonotype was sampled from a woman aged 25 to 39 in good health and CMV-seronegative. The chain couples TRBV28 to TRBJ1-5, with D perhaps TRBD1 (5 bases). The sample comprised PBMCs. The CDR3 sequence: CASSFSGSQPQHF. For the CDR3, the DNA is TGTGCCAGCAGTTTTTCAGGGTCTCAGCCCCAGCATTTT.